This T cell receptor (beta chain) was documented in a study of blood T cell repertoires in COVID-19. Trimming stripped 2 bases from V and 7 bases from J, with 13 bases between. The germline gives CDR1 SGDLS, CDR2 YYNGEE. CDR3 length: 14 residues. The authors' processing: Reference gene primer amplification in the assay estimated nucleated cell counts. The table came from immunoSEQ multiplex PCR; TCRdb's copy has only in-frame clones and leaves some out. V and J calls and clone size are copied from that table; D and trimming were computed from the DNA. The sample has hundreds of thousands of clones, over 75% seen once.

Sequencing input: PBMCs or T cells enriched from blood (not recorded which). V is TRBV9 and J is TRBJ2-1; tentative D call: TRBD2 (6 bases). This clonotype was sampled from a woman between 40 and 50 years old who had recovered from COVID-19. CDR3 sequence (DNA): TGTGCCAGCAGCGTGGGCGGGATTAGTAATGAGCAGTTCTTC. Amino acid sequence: CASSVGGISNEQFF.